The T cell receptor (beta chain) described here comes from a study of cytomegalovirus exposure and HLA in healthy donors. With 60 Vbeta and 13 Jbeta primers, the PCR was carried out. TCRdb keeps only in-frame clones here, not all; method: immunoSEQ multiplex PCR. The sample records about 55,000 clones, approximately 80% being singletons. Unrecorded immune exposure was likely among donors, who were nominally healthy when sampled. With 2 bases removed from V and 9 bases from J, the gap between germline ends came to 5 bases. CDR3 size: 12 residues. Germline V gene lookup returns CDR1 MDHEN and CDR2 SYDVKM. Worth noting for this clone: Its cognate antigen is unknown.

Study-wide results and limits: Highly shared variants forming one cluster were likely a sequencing artifact. Data from an earlier analysis indicated that most TCR beta V segments were productive either about 87% or about 30% of the time. A missense variant in DCLRE1C was later tied to TCR beta V- and J-gene trimming.

The sample comprised PBMCs. The chain is built from TRBV28 and TRBJ1-6, with D unclear. This TCR came from a female donor in good health and CMV-seronegative. The CDR3 region has the DNA TGTGCCAGCAGTTTAGAGGTTTCACCCCTCCACTTT. It translates to CASSLEVSPLHF.